Listed here is a single T cell receptor (beta chain). Antigen: not known. Produced via immunoSEQ multiplex PCR; TCRdb's table is partial and in-frame only. The sample shows around 110,000 clones, 80% to 95% of them seen only once. V lost 0 bases to trimming and J lost 5 bases, with 13 bases between them. Germline lookup yields CDR1 KGHSH and CDR2 LQKENI. CDR3 length: 16 residues. This sample is drawn from a study of OX40 agonist ivuxolimab in advanced cancers. Background on the study: Three individuals attained partial responses, comprising one hepatocellular carcinoma case and two cutaneous melanoma cases. Regarding the study as a whole: Not determined was the antigen specificity of the expanded peripheral T cells. Individuals who were partial responders at 0.1-3.0 mg/kg had clonal expansion that ranked among the lowest. The study observed clonal expansion of CD4+ and CD8+ blood T cells by week 6 at 0.1 to 3.0 mg/kg.

J is TRBJ2-2 and V is TRBV18; D is possibly TRBD1 or TRBD2 (6 bases each). The material sequenced was CD4+ or CD8+ T cells sorted from blood, taken in a trial of the OX40 agonist ivuxolimab. The TCR was taken from an adult with an advanced solid tumor such as melanoma, head and neck, liver or kidney cancer. DNA for the CDR3: TGTGCCAGCTCACCACCCACAGGGAGGAGTACCGGGGAGCTGTTTTTT. Translating gives CASSPPTGRSTGELFF.